Sequencing of this T cell receptor (beta chain) was carried out in a study of neurological immune-mediated disorders. Every sequencing run drew on 15-18 subjects and yielded over 170 million TCR-beta sequences. One entry per CDR3 protein results from TCRdb running MiXCR on the 5' RACE reads. The sample shows 70,000 or so distinct CDR3 sequences, roughly 5% of them seen only once. Whole-study results and caveats: The most TCR clonal expansion was seen in HTLV-1-associated myelopathy, and the least was seen in multiple sclerosis, which fell below healthy controls.

The germline V gene encodes CDR1 SGHDT and CDR2 YYEEEE. The CDR3 is made up of 17 amino acids. J lost 4 bases, V lost 4 bases, and 14 bases had no gene match. This clonotype was recorded a few times. The antigen is not known. Sequenced sample: PBMCs. The chain has TRBV5-6 and TRBJ2-7; the match to TRBD2 covers 10 bases. The TCR was taken from a woman between 25 and 40 years old with multiple sclerosis. The CDR3 DNA sequence: TGTGCCAGCAGCACCCGGACTAGCGGACGTTCGGGGTACGAGCAGTACTTC. Protein: CASSTRTSGRSGYEQYF.